The TCR beta chain described here comes from a study of blood T cell repertoires in COVID-19. Study information: PBMCs, B-cell-depleted T cells, or T cells were the source of the cDNA or gDNA that made up the material.

How the authors handled the data: Nucleated cell counts were estimated from reference gene primer amplification. Clones were sequenced by immunoSEQ multiplex PCR, and TCRdb holds only the in-frame ones, with some missing. The V and J calls and clone size are taken from that table; D and trimming were inferred from the DNA. The sample consists of some 240,000 clones, about 87% of them appearing once. Participants' reported clinical history set cohort assignment. A COVID-19 case had been met by exposed participants during the 2 weeks before study entry. This CDR3 is built from 15 residues. V shed 4 bases, J shed 2 bases, and the junction held 4 bases outside the gene matches. Per the germline V gene, CDR1 is LGHNA and CDR2 is YSLEER. This clone was counted once.

The sequenced sample was PBMCs or T cells enriched from blood (not recorded which). This clonotype was sampled from a woman between 40 and 50 years old who had been exposed to COVID-19. The chain joins TRBV4-3 to TRBJ2-3; 9 bases fit TRBD2. For the CDR3, the DNA is TGCGCCAGCAGCCGAGGGACTAGCATCACAGATACGCAGTATTTT. Translated, it gives CASSRGTSITDTQYF.